This T cell receptor beta chain was recovered during a study of immune characterization of retroperitoneal liposarcoma. This clonotype was observed a handful of times. Germline CDR1 MDHEN, CDR2 SYDVKM. This CDR3 has 14 amino acids. Via MiXCR, TCRdb re-called the PCR reads, giving one row per CDR3 protein. The profile shows about 3,800 distinct CDR3 sequences, roughly 29% of them singletons. This clonotype originated in a female donor with retroperitoneal liposarcoma. The chain joins TRBV28 to TRBJ2-1; no firm D call. The J call may be incorrect, as the DNA end agrees better with TRBJ2-7. The source material was blood. The CDR3 sequence is CASSFGGPQAEQYF. The CDR3, as DNA: TGTGCCAGCAGTTTCGGCGGTCCTCAGGCCGAGCAGTACTTC.